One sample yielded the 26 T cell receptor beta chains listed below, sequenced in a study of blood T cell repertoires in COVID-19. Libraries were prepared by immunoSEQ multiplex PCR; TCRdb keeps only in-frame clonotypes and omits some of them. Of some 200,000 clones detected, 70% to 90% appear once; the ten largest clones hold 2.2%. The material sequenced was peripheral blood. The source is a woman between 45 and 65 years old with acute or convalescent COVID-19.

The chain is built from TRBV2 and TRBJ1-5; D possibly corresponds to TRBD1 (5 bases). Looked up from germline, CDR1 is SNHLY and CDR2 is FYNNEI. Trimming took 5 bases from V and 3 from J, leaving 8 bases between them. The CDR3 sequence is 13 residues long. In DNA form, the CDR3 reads TGTGCCAGCAGTAGGGACTTCAATCAGCCCCAGCATTTT. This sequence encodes CASSRDFNQPQHF.

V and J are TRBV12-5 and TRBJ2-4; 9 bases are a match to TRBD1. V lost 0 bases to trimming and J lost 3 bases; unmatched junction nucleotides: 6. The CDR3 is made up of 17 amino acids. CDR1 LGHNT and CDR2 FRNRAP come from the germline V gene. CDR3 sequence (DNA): TGTGCTAGTGGTTTGGTTCTACAGGACAGGGGCAAAAACATTCAGTACTTC. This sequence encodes CASGLVLQDRGKNIQYF.

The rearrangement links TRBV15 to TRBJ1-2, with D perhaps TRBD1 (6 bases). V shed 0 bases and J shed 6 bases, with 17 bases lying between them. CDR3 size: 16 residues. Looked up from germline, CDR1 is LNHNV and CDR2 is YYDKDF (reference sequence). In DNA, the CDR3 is TGTGCCACCAGCAGAGATTGGTCAGGGGAACCCAATGGCTACACCTTC. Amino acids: CATSRDWSGEPNGYTF.

In nucleotides, the CDR3 is TGTGCCTGGAGTGCACAGGGATTTGGTGAAGCTTTCTTT. Amino acid sequence: CAWSAQGFGEAFF. The chain joins TRBV30 to TRBJ1-1; maybe TRBD1 (6 bases). Germline V lookup: CDR1 GTSNPN, CDR2 SVGIG (reference sequence). Trimming left V 1 base short and J 7 bases short, with 13 bases between. The CDR3 spans 13 residues. The full variable domain, in which reference TRBV30 and TRBJ1-1 provide the parts outside the CDR3, is SQTIHQWPATLVQPVGSPLSLECTVEGTSNPNLYWYRQAAGRGLQLLFYSVGIGQISSEVPQNLSASRPQDRQFILSSKKLLLSDSGFYLCAWSAQGFGEAFFGQGTRLTVV.

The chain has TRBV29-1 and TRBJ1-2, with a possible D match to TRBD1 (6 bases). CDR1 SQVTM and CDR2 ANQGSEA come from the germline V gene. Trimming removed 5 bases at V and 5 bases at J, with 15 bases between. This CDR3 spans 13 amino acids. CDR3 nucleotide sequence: TGCAGCGTTACGGGGGGGCTAGGGTATGGCTACACCTTC. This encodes CSVTGGLGYGYTF.

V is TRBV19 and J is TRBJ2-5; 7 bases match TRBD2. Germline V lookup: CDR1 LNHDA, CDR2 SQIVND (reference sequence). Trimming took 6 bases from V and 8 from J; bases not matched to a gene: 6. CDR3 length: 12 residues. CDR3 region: CASSGAGLTQYF. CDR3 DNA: TGTGCCAGTAGCGGAGCGGGGCTAACCCAGTACTTC.

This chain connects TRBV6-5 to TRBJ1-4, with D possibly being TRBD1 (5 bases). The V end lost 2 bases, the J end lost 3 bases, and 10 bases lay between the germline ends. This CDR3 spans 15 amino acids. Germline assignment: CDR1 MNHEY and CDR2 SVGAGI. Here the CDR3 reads CASSYRQLANEKLFF. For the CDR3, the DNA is TGTGCCAGCAGTTACCGACAGTTAGCTAATGAAAAACTGTTTTTT.

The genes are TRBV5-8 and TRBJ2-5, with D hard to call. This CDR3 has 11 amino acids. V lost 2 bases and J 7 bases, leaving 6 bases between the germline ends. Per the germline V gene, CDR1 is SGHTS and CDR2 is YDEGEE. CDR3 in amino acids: CASSLRGTQYF. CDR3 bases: TGTGCCAGCAGCTTAAGAGGGACCCAGTACTTC.

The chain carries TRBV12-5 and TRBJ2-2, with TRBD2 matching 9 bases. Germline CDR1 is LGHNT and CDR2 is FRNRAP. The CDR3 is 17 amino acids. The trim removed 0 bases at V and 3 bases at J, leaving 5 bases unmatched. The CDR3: CASGLVLGLAHTGELFF. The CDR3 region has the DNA TGTGCTAGTGGTTTGGTATTAGGACTAGCGCACACCGGGGAGCTGTTTTTT.

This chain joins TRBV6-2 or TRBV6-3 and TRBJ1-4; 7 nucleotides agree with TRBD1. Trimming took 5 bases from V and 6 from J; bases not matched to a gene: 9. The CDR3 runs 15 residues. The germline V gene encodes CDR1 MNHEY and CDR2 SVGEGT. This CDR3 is CASSDGDRVYEKLFF. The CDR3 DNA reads TGTGCCAGCAGTGATGGTGACAGGGTGTATGAAAAACTGTTTTTT.

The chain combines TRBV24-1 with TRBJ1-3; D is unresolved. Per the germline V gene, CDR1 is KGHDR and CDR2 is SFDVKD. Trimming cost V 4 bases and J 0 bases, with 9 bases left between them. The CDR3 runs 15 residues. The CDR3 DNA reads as TGTGCCACCAGTGACGCCTCAGACTCTGGAAACACCATATATTTT. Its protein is CATSDASDSGNTIYF.

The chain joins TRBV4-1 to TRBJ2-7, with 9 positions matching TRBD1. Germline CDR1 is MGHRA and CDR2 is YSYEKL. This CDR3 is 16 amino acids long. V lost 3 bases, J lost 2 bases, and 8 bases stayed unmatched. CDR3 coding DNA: TGCGCCAGCAGCCAGAGACTGGGACAGGGCGCCTACGAGCAGTACTTC. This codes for CASSQRLGQGAYEQYF.

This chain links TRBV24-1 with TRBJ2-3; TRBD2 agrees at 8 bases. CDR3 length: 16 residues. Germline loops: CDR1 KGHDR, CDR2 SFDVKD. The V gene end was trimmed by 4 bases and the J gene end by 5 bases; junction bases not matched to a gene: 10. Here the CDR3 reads CATSDRAGGRGDTQYF. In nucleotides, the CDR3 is TGTGCCACCAGTGACCGTGCGGGGGGCCGGGGAGATACGCAGTATTTT.

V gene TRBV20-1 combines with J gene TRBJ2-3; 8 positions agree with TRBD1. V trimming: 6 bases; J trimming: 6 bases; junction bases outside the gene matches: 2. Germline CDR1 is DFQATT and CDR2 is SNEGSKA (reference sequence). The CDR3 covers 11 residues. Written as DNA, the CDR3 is TGCAGTGCCAGGACAGGGGATACGCAGTATTTT. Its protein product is CSARTGDTQYF.

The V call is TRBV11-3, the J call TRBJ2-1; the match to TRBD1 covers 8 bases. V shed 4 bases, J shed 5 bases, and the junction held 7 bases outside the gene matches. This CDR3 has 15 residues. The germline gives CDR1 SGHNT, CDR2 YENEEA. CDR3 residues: CASSSRTGPNNEQFF. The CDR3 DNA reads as TGTGCCAGCAGCTCCCGGACAGGGCCTAACAATGAGCAGTTCTTC.

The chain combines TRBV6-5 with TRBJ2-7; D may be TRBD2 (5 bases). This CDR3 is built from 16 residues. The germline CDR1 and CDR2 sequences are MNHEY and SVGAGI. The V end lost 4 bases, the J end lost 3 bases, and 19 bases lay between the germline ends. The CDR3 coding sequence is TGTGCCAGCAGTTTTTCCGGAGCGGACTTTCTCTACGAGCAGTACTTC. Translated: CASSFSGADFLYEQYF.

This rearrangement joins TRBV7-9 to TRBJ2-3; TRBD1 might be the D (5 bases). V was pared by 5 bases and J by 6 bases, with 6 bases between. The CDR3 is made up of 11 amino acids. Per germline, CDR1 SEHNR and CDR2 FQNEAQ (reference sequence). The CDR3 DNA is TGTGCCAGCAGCCGACAGGATACGCAGTATTTT. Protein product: CASSRQDTQYF.

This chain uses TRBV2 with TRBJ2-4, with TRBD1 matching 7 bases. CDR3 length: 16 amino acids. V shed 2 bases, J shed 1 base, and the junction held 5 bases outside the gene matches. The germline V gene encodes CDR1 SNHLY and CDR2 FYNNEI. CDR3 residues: CASSEQTGRAKNIQYF. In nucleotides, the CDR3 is TGTGCCAGCAGTGAACAGACAGGGCGTGCCAAAAACATTCAGTACTTC.

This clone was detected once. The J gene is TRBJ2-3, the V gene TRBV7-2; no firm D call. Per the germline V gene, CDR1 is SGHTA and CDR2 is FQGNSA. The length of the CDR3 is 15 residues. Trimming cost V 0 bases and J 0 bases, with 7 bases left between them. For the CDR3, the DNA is TGTGCCAGCAGCTTAGCGAGGTCGAGCACAGATACGCAGTATTTT. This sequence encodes CASSLARSSTDTQYF.

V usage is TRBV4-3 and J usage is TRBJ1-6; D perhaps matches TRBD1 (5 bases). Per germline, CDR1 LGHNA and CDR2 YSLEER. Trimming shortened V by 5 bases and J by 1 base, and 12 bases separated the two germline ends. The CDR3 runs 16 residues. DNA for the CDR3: TGCGCCAGCAGCGAAGCGCAGGGATCCTATAATTCACCCCTCCACTTT. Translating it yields CASSEAQGSYNSPLHF.

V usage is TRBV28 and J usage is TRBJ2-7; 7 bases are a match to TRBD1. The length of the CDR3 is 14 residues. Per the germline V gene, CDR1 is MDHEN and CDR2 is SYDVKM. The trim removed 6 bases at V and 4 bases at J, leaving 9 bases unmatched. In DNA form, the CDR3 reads TGTGCCAGCAGCTTAGACAGGGAAGTGTACGAGCAGTACTTC. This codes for CASSLDREVYEQYF. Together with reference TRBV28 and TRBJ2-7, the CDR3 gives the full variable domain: DVKVTQSSRYLVKRTGEKVFLECVQDMDHENMFWYRQDPGLGLRLIYFSYDVKMKEKGDIPEGYSVSREKKERFSLILESASTNQTSMYLCASSLDREVYEQYFGPGTRLTVT.

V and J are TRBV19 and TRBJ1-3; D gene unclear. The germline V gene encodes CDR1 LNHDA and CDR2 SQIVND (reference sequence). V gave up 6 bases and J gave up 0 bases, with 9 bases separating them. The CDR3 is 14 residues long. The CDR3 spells CASRAVSSGNTIYF. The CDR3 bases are TGTGCCAGTAGAGCGGTTTCCTCTGGAAACACCATATATTTT.

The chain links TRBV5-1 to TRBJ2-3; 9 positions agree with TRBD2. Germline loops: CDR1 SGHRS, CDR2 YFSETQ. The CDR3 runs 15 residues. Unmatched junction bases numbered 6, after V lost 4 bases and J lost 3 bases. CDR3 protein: CASSPLRGGTDTQYF. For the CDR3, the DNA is TGCGCCAGCAGCCCCTTGCGGGGGGGAACAGATACGCAGTATTTT.

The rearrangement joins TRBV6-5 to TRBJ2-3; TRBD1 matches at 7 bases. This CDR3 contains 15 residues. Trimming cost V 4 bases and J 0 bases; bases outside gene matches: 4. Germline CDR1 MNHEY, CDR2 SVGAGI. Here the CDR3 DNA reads TGTGCCAGCAGTTCCGGGACAGCTAGCACAGATACGCAGTATTTT. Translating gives CASSSGTASTDTQYF.

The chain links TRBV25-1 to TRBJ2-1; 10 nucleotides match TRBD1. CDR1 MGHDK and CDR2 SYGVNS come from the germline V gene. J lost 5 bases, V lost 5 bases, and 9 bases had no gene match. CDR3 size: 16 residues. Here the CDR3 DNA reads TGTGCCAGCAGTTGGGACAGGGGAGCGGGGGACAATGAGCAGTTCTTC. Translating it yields CASSWDRGAGDNEQFF.

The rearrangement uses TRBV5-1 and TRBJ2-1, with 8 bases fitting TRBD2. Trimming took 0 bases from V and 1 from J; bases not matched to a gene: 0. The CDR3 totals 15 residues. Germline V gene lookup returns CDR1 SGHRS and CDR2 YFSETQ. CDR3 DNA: TGCGCCAGCAGCTTGGGACTAGCGTCCTACAATGAGCAGTTCTTC. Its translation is CASSLGLASYNEQFF.